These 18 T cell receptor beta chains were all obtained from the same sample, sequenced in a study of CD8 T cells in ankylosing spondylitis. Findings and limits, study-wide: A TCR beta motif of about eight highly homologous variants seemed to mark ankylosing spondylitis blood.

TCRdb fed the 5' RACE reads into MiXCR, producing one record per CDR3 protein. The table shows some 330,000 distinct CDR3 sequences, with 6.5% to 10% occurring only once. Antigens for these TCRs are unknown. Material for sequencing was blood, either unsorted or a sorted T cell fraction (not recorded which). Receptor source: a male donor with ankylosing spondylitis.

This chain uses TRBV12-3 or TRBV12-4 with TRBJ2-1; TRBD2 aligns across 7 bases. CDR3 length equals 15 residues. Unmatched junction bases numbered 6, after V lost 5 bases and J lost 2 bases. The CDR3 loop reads CASSRLAQPYNEQFF. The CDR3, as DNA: TGTGCCAGCAGTCGACTAGCCCAGCCCTACAATGAGCAGTTCTTC.

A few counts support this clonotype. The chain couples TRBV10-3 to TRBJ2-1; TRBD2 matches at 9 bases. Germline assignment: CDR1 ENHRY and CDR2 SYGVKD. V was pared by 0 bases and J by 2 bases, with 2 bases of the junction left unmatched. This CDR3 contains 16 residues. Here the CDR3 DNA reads TGTGCCATCAGTGAGTCAGGCGGGAGGGCCTACAATGAGCAGTTCTTC. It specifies CAISESGGRAYNEQFF.

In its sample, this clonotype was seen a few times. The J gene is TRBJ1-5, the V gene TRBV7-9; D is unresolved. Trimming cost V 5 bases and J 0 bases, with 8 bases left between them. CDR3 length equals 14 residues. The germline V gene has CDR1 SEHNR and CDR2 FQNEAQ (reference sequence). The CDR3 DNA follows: TGTGCCAGCAGCGCTACCTCTAGCAATCAGCCCCAGCATTTT. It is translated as CASSATSSNQPQHF. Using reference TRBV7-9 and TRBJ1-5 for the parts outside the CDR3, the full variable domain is DTGVSQNPRHKITKRGQNVTFRCDPISEHNRLYWYRQTLGQGPEFLTYFQNEAQLEKSRLLSDRFSAERPKGSFSTLEIQRTEQGDSAMYLCASSATSSNQPQHFGDGTRLSIL.

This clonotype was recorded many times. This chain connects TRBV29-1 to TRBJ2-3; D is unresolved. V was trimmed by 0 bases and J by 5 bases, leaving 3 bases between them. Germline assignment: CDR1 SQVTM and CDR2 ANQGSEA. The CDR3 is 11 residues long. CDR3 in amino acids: CSVEDVDTQYF. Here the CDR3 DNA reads TGCAGCGTTGAAGACGTAGATACGCAGTATTTT.

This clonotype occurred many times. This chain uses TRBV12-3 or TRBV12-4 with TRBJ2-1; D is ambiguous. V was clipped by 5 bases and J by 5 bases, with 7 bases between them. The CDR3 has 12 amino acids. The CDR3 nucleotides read TGTGCCAGCAGTCTACACAACAATGAGCAGTTCTTC. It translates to CASSLHNNEQFF.

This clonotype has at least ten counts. This CDR3 is CASYPTPVYGYTF. The DNA of the CDR3 is TGTGCCAGCTATCCAACCCCCGTCTATGGCTACACCTTC. The V gene is TRBV28, the J gene TRBJ1-2, with D uncertain. Germline CDR1 reads MDHEN; CDR2 reads SYDVKM. The V and J ends lost 8 bases and 4 bases respectively, with 14 bases between them. The CDR3 runs to 13 residues.

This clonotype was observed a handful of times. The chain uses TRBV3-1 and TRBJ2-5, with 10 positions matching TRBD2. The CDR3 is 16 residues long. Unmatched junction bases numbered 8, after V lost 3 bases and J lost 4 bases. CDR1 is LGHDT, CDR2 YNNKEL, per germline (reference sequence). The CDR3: CASSQTLAGGGETQYF. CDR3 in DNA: TGTGCCAGCAGCCAGACGTTAGCGGGAGGTGGAGAGACCCAGTACTTC.

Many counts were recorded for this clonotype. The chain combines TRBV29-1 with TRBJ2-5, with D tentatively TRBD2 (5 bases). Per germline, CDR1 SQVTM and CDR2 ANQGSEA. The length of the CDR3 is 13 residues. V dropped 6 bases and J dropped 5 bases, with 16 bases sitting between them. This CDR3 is CSVRASGVETQYF. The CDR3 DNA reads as TGCAGCGTCCGAGCAAGCGGAGTGGAGACCCAGTACTTC. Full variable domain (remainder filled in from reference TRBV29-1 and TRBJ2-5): SAVISQKPSRDICQRGTSLTIQCQVDSQVTMMFWYRQQPGQSLTLIATANQGSEATYESGFVIDKFPISRPNLTFSTLTVSNMSPEDSSIYLCSVRASGVETQYFGPGTRLLVL.

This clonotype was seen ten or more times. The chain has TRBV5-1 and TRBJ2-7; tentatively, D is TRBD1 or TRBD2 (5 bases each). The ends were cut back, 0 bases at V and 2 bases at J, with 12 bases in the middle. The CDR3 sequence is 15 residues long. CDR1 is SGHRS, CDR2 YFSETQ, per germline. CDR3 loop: CASSLGGGDTYEQYF. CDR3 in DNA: TGCGCCAGCAGCTTGGGTGGGGGTGATACCTACGAGCAGTACTTC. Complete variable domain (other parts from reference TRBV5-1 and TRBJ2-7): KAGVTQTPRYLIKTRGQQVTLSCSPISGHRSVSWYQQTPGQGLQFLFEYFSETQRNKGNFPGRFSGRQFSNSRSEMNVSTLELGDSALYLCASSLGGGDTYEQYFGPGTRLTVT.

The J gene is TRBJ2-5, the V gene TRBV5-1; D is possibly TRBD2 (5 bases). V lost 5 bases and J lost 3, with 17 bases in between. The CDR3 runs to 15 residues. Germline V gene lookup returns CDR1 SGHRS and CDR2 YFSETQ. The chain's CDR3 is CASRHPAEAKETQYF. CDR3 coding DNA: TGCGCCAGCAGGCATCCGGCGGAGGCAAAAGAGACCCAGTACTTC.

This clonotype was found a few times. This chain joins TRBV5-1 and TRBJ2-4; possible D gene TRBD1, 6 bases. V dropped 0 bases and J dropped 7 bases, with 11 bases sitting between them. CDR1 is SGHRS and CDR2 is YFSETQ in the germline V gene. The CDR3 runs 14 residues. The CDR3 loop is CASSLGGGANIQYF. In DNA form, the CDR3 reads TGCGCCAGCAGCTTGGGAGGGGGAGCGAACATTCAGTACTTC. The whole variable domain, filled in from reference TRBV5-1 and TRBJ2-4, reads KAGVTQTPRYLIKTRGQQVTLSCSPISGHRSVSWYQQTPGQGLQFLFEYFSETQRNKGNFPGRFSGRQFSNSRSEMNVSTLELGDSALYLCASSLGGGANIQYFGAGTRLSVL.

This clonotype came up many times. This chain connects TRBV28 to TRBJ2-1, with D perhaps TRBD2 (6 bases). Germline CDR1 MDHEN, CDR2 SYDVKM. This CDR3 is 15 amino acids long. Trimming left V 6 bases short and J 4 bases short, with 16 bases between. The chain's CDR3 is CASSPRGTTYNEQFF. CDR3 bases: TGTGCCAGCAGCCCCCGGGGGACCACATACAATGAGCAGTTCTTC.

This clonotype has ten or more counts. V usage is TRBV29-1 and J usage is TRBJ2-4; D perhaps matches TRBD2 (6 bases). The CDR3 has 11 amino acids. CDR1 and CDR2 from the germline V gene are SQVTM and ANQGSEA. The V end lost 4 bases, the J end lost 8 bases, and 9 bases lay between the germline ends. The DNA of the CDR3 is TGCAGCGTTGTAGGAGGGGACATTCAGTACTTC. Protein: CSVVGGDIQYF.

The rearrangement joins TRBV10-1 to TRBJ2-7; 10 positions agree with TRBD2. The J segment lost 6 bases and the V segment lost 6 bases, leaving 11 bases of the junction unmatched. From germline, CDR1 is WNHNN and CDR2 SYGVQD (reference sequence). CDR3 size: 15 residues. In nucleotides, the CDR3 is TGCGCCAGCAGCCTAGCGGGAGTCGGATCGAGCGAGCAGTACTTC. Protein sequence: CASSLAGVGSSEQYF.

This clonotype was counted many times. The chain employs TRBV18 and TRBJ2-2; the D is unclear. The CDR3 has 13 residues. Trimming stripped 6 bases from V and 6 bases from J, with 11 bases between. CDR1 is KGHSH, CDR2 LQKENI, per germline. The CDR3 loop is CASSPEWSGELFF. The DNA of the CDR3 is TGTGCCAGCTCTCCAGAGTGGTCCGGGGAGCTGTTTTTT.

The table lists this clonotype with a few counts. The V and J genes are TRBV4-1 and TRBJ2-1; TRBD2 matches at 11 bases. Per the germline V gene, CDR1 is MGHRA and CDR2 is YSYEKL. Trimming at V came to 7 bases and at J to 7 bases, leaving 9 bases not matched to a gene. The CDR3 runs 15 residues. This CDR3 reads CASTETGLAANEQFF. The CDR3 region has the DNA TGCGCCAGCACAGAAACGGGACTAGCGGCTAATGAGCAGTTCTTC.

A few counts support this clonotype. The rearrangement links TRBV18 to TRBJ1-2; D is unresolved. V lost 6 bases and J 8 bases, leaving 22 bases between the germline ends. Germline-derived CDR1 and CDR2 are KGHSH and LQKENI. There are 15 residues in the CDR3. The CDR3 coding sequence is TGTGCCAGCTCCCCAAACAGCAGGAACTTGGGGGGCTACACCTTC. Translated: CASSPNSRNLGGYTF.

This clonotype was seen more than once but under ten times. The CDR3 nucleotides read TGTGCCAGTAGTGAGCAAAGGGCCCGAACCGGGGAGCTGTTTTTT. Its translation: CASSEQRARTGELFF. The chain combines TRBV19 with TRBJ2-2; D not certain. The germline gives CDR1 LNHDA, CDR2 SQIVND (reference sequence). The CDR3 has 15 amino acids. V shed 5 bases and J shed 5 bases, with 15 bases lying between them.